This T cell receptor (beta chain) originates from a study of OX40 agonist ivuxolimab in advanced cancers. On the study more broadly: Age averaged roughly 60 years (range roughly 23 to 79), and just over 80% were male. Allowance was made for prior anti-PD-1, anti-PD-L1 or anti-CTLA-4 therapy, and about 40% had some.

The germline CDR1 and CDR2 sequences are SGDLS and YYNGEE. There are 15 residues in the CDR3. Trimming cost V 3 bases and J 4 bases; bases outside gene matches: 5. Of note for this clone: The antigen remains undetermined.

The assay was immunoSEQ multiplex PCR, and TCRdb's table has in-frame clones only and misses some. The table includes 31,000 or so clones, approximately 84% detected once. Study-wide points: Researchers did not determine the expanded peripheral T cells' antigen specificity. More expanded clones were seen, on average, in CD8+ T cells than in CD4+.

This specimen was CD4+ or CD8+ T cells sorted from blood, taken in a trial of the OX40 agonist ivuxolimab. The chain links TRBV9 to TRBJ2-5, with 11 nucleotides matching TRBD1. This sequence was found in an adult with an advanced solid tumor such as melanoma, head and neck, liver or kidney cancer. Here the CDR3 reads CASSGGQGAGETQYF. The CDR3 DNA follows: TGTGCCAGCAGCGGCGGACAGGGGGCGGGAGAGACCCAGTACTTC. The full variable domain, its missing parts supplied by reference TRBV9 and TRBJ2-5, is DSGVTQTPKHLITATGQRVTLRCSPRSGDLSVYWYQQSLDQGLQFLIQYYNGEERAKGNILERFSAQQFPDLHSELNLSSLELGDSALYFCASSGGQGAGETQYFGPGTRLLVL.